This record looks at one T cell receptor beta chain sequence and its context. As yet, its antigen is unknown. The sample is drawn from a study of post-analysis software for immune sequencing data. Built from TCR beta cDNA, the libraries had unique molecular identifiers in them. Input amounts of 1 to 10 million T cells were used. These gave 500,000 or so cDNA molecules, so each molecule approximated one T cell. MiXCR, run by TCRdb on the PCR reads, gives a single entry per CDR3 protein. The sample records about 540,000 distinct CDR3 sequences, around a third being singletons. General observations from the study: Multiple sclerosis patients showed significantly lower normalized Chao1 diversity than controls did. Co-batched samples clustered tightly together by F measure. Controls had lower frequencies than patients of 4 or 5 TRBV segments, which included TRBV5-6, TRBV5-1 and TRBV20-1.

The CDR3 covers 13 residues. Trimming removed 6 bases at V and 8 bases at J, with 14 bases between. CDR1 is MNHNY, CDR2 SVGAGI, per germline (reference sequence). The chain couples TRBV6-6 to TRBJ2-1, with D tentatively TRBD2 (7 bases). Sample: blood. The TCR was taken from a girl aged 2-17 years with multiple sclerosis. The CDR3: CASRIQGGHEQFF. The CDR3 coding sequence is TGTGCCAGCAGGATACAGGGAGGGCATGAGCAGTTCTTC.